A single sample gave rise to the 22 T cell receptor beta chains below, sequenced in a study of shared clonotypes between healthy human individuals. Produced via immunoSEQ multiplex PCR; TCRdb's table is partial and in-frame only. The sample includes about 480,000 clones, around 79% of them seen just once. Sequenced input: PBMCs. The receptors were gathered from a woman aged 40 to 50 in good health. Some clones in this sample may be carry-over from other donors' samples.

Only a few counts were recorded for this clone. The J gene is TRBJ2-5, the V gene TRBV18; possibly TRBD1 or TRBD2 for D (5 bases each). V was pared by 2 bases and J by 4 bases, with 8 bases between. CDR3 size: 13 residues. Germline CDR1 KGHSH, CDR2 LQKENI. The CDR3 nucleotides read TGTGCCAGCTCACCAGGGGGAATAGAGACCCAGTACTTC. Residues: CASSPGGIETQYF.

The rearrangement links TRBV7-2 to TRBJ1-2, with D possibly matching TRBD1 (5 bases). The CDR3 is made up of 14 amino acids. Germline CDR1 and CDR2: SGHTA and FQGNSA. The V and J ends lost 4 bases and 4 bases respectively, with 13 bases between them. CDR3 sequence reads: CASSSPGPPYGYTF. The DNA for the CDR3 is TGTGCCAGCAGCTCCCCGGGACCTCCCTATGGCTACACCTTC.

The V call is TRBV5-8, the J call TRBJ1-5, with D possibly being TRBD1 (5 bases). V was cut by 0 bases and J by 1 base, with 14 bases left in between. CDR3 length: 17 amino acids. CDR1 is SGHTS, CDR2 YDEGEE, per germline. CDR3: CASSLGRERPSNQPQHF. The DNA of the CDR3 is TGTGCCAGCAGCTTGGGCAGGGAGAGACCAAGCAATCAGCCCCAGCATTTT.

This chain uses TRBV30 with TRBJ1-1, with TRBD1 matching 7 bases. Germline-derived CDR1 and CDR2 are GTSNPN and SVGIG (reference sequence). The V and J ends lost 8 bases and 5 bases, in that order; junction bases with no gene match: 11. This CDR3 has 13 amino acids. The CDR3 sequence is CAGFGQVWTEAFF. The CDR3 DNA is TGTGCCGGGTTTGGACAGGTATGGACTGAAGCTTTCTTT.

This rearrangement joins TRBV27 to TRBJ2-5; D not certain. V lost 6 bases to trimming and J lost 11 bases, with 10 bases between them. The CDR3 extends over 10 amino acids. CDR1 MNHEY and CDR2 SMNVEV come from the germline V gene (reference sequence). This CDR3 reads CASSPLMQYF. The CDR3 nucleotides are TGTGCCAGCAGCCCTCTTATGCAGTACTTC.

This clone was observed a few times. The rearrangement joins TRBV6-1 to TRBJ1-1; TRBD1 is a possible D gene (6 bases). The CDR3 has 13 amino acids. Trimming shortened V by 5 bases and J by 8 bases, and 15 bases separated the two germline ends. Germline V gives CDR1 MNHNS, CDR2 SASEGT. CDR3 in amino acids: CASSTRGQGEAFF. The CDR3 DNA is TGTGCCAGCAGTACACGGGGGCAGGGAGAAGCTTTCTTT.

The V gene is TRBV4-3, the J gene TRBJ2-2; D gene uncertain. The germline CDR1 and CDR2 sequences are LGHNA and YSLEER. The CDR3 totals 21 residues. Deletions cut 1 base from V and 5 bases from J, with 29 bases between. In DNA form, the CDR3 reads TGCGCCAGCAGCCAAGCTGGGATACCCTTGCGTAAAGATGGGCCTACCGGGGAGCTGTTTTTT. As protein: CASSQAGIPLRKDGPTGELFF.

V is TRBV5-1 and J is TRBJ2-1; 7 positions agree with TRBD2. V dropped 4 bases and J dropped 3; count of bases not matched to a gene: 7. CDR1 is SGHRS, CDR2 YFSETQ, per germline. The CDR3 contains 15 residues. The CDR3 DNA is TGCGCCAGCAGCCTAAGCGGGACGAACTACAATGAGCAGTTCTTC. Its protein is CASSLSGTNYNEQFF.

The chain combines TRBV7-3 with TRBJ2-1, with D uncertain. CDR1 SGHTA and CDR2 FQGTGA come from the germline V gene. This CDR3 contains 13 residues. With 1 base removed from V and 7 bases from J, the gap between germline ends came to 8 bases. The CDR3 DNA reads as TGTGCCAGCAGCTTAATCTGGAGTAATGAGCAGTTCTTC. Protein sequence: CASSLIWSNEQFF.

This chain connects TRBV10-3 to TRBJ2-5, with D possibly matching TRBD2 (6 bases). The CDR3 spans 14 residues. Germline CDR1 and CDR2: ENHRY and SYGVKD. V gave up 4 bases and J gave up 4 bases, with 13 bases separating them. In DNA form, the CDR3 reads TGTGCCATCAGTGGGGGACCCGGGGGAGAGACCCAGTACTTC. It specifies CAISGGPGGETQYF.

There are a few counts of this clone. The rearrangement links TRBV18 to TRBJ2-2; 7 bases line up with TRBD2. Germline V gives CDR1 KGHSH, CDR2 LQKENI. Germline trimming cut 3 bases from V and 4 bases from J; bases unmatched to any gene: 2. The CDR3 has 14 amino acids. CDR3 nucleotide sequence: TGTGCCAGCTCACCTATAGCGGGCACCGGGGAGCTGTTTTTT. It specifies CASSPIAGTGELFF.

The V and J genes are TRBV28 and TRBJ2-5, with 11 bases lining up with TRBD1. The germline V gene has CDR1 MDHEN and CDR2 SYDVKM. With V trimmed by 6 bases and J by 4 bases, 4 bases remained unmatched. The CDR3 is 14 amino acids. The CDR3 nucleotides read TGTGCCAGCAGGGGGGGACAGGGGGTAGAGACCCAGTACTTC. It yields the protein CASRGGQGVETQYF.

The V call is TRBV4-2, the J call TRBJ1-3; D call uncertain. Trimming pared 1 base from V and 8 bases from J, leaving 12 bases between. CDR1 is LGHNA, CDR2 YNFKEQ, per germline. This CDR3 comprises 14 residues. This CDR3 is CASSQGRAEYTIYF. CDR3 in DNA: TGTGCCAGCAGCCAAGGAAGGGCGGAGTACACCATATATTTT.

CDR3 loop: CASSPGGTSGEETQYF. In nucleotides, the CDR3 is TGTGCCAGCAGTCCGGGGGGGACTAGCGGGGAAGAGACCCAGTACTTC. The chain couples TRBV7-9 to TRBJ2-5; 13 bases match TRBD2. The germline V gene encodes CDR1 SEHNR and CDR2 FQNEAQ (reference sequence). CDR3 size: 16 residues. The V gene end was trimmed by 6 bases and the J gene end by 3 bases; junction bases not matched to a gene: 7. Full variable domain (outside the CDR3, taken from reference TRBV7-9 and TRBJ2-5): DTGVSQNPRHKITKRGQNVTFRCDPISEHNRLYWYRQTLGQGPEFLTYFQNEAQLEKSRLLSDRFSAERPKGSFSTLEIQRTEQGDSAMYLCASSPGGTSGEETQYFGPGTRLLVL.

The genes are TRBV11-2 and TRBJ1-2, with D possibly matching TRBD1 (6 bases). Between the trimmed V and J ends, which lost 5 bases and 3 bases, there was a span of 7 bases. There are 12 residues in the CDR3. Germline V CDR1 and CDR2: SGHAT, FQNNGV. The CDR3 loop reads CASSEGDYGYTF. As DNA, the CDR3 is TGTGCCAGCAGCGAGGGGGACTATGGCTACACCTTC.

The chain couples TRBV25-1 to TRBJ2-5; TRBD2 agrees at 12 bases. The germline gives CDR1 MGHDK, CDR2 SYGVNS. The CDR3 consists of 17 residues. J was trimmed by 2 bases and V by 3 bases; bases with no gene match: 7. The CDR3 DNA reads TGTGCCAGCAGTGAGACTAGCGGGAGTTTGGTGCAAGAGACCCAGTACTTC. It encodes CASSETSGSLVQETQYF.

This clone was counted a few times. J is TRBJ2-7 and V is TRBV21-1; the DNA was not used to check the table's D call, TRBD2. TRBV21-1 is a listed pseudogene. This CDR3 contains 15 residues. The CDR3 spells CASSKRGLAGSEQYF. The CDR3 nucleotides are TGTGCCAGCAGCAAAAGGGGGCTAGCGGGTTCCGAGCAGTACTTC.

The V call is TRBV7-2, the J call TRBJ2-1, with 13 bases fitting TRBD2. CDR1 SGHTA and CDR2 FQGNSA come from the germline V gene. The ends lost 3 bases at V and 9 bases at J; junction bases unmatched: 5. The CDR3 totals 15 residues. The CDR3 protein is CASSFLTSGRGEQFF. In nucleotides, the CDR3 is TGTGCCAGCAGCTTTCTCACTAGCGGGAGGGGTGAGCAGTTCTTC.

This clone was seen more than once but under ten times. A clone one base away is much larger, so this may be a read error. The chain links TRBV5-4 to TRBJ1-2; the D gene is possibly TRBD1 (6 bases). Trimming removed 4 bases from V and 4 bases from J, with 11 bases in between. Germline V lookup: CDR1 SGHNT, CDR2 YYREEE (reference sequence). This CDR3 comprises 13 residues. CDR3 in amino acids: CASSPDSGYGYTF. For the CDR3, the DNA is TGTGCCAGCAGCCCGGACAGCGGCTATGGCTACACCTTC. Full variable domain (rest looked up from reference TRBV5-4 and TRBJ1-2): ETGVTQSPTHLIKTRGQQVTLRCSSQSGHNTVSWYQQALGQGPQFIFQYYREEENGRGNFPPRFSGLQFPNYSSELNVNALELDDSALYLCASSPDSGYGYTFGSGTRLTVV.

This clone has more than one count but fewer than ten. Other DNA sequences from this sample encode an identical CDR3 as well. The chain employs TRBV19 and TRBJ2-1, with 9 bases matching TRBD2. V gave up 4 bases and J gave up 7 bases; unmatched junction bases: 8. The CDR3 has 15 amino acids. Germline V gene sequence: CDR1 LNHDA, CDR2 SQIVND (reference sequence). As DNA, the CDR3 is TGTGCCAGTAGTACACCGGGACTAGCCATAAATGAGCAGTTCTTC. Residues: CASSTPGLAINEQFF.

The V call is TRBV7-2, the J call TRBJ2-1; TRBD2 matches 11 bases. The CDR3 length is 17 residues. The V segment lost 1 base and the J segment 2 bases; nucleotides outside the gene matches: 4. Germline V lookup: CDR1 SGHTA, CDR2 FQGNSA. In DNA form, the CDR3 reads TGTGCCAGCAGCTTAGGTAGCGGGAGGGGAACCTACAATGAGCAGTTCTTC. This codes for CASSLGSGRGTYNEQFF.

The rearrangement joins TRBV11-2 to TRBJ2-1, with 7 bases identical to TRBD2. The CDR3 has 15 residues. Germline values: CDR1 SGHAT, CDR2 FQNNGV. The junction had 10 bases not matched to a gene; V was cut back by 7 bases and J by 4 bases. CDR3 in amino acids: CASTPEGLLYNEQFF. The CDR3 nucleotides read TGTGCCAGCACCCCAGAGGGACTATTATACAATGAGCAGTTCTTC.